A single sample is the source of the 20 T cell receptor beta chains below, sequenced in a study of monozygotic twins with inflammatory bowel disease. One entry per CDR3 protein, without DNA, is what TCRdb gives after re-calling the 5' RACE reads. The sample table includes some 160,000 distinct CDR3 sequences. The sequenced sample was blood. These receptors were collected from a human donor with ulcerative colitis or Crohn's disease, or a healthy co-twin of an affected twin (not recorded which).

The rearrangement links TRBV7-2 to TRBJ2-7; TCRdb designates TRBD2, a call that cannot be tested without DNA. Germline CDR1 SGHTA, CDR2 FQGNSA. The CDR3 length is 15 residues. The CDR3 spells CASSLVSREGYEQYF.

The chain uses TRBV12-3 or TRBV12-4 and TRBJ1-1; TCRdb lists TRBD1, though no DNA is available to test this call. CDR3 length equals 13 residues. The CDR3 region is CASKDRANTEAFF.

The V and J genes are TRBV3-1 and TRBJ1-4; without DNA, the TCRdb call of TRBD1 cannot be checked. The V gene's germline CDR1 is LGHDT and CDR2 YNNKEL (reference sequence). The CDR3 has 15 amino acids. CDR3 sequence: CASSQQPGQGGKLFF. Full variable domain (rest looked up from reference TRBV3-1 and TRBJ1-4): DTAVSQTPKYLVTQMGNDKSIKCEQNLGHDTMYWYKQDSKKFLKIMFSYNNKELIINETVPNRFSPKSPDKAHLNLHINSLELGDSAVYFCASSQQPGQGGKLFFGSGTQLSVL.

This rearrangement joins TRBV30 to TRBJ1-5. The V gene's germline CDR1 is GTSNPN and CDR2 SVGIG (reference sequence). CDR3 length: 12 amino acids. CDR3: CAWSGQDQPQHF.

The chain combines TRBV18 with TRBJ1-1. The CDR3 has 15 amino acids. The germline V gene encodes CDR1 KGHSH and CDR2 LQKENI. The CDR3 region is CASSLRPEWNTEAFF.

The CDR3 here is CASSESEGGAYNEQFF. The J gene is TRBJ2-1, the V gene TRBV5-1; as DNA is missing, the TRBD1 call by TCRdb cannot be tested. The V gene's germline CDR1 is SGHRS and CDR2 YFSETQ. This CDR3 spans 16 amino acids.

This chain connects TRBV5-1 to TRBJ2-1; TCRdb names TRBD2, which stays unverified in the absence of DNA. The CDR3 runs to 15 residues. The germline gives CDR1 SGHRS, CDR2 YFSETQ. Here the CDR3 reads CASSPTSGGAYEQFF.

V and J are TRBV20-1 and TRBJ2-1; absent DNA, TCRdb's TRBD1 call cannot be checked. The V gene's germline CDR1 is DFQATT and CDR2 SNEGSKA (reference sequence). CDR3 length equals 16 residues. CDR3 sequence reads: CSAGPLWDRGRNEQFF.

The chain is built from TRBV20-1 and TRBJ2-1; TCRdb returns TRBD2, unconfirmable since there is no DNA. Germline V gene lookup returns CDR1 DFQATT and CDR2 SNEGSKA (reference sequence). The CDR3 is 20 amino acids. The CDR3 loop reads CSARESGTSGRAFLYNEQFF.

This chain links TRBV5-1 with TRBJ1-4. The CDR3 is made up of 15 amino acids. The germline gives CDR1 SGHRS, CDR2 YFSETQ. Here the CDR3 reads CASSLGRGVGEKLFF.

The chain joins TRBV20-1 to TRBJ2-2; absent DNA, TCRdb's TRBD2 call cannot be checked. The CDR3 has 15 amino acids. The V gene's germline CDR1 is DFQATT and CDR2 SNEGSKA (reference sequence). The CDR3: CSARARAGVTGELFF.

V gene TRBV27 combines with J gene TRBJ1-5; TCRdb's D call of TRBD1 is untestable without DNA. The CDR3 covers 15 residues. Germline lookup yields CDR1 MNHEY and CDR2 SMNVEV (reference sequence). The CDR3 reads CASRLTGGGNQPQHF.

The chain uses TRBV20-1 and TRBJ2-1; the TCRdb call, TRBD1, lacks DNA for checking. CDR1 is DFQATT and CDR2 is SNEGSKA in the germline V gene (reference sequence). The CDR3 sequence is 16 residues long. The chain's CDR3 is CSARDLEGASYNEQFF.

The V call is TRBV28, the J call TRBJ1-5; lacking DNA, the TRBD1 call made by TCRdb goes unchecked. From germline, CDR1 is MDHEN and CDR2 SYDVKM. CDR3 length: 18 amino acids. CDR3 sequence reads: CASSLLQGGIVSNQPQHF.

This sequence joins TRBV5-1 and TRBJ2-5. This CDR3 is built from 14 residues. Germline-derived CDR1 and CDR2 are SGHRS and YFSETQ. The CDR3 spells CASSLEGLQETQYF. The variable domain in full, with the rest retrieved from reference TRBV5-1 and TRBJ2-5, is KAGVTQTPRYLIKTRGQQVTLSCSPISGHRSVSWYQQTPGQGLQFLFEYFSETQRNKGNFPGRFSGRQFSNSRSEMNVSTLELGDSALYLCASSLEGLQETQYFGPGTRLLVL.

This chain connects TRBV20-1 to TRBJ1-2; TCRdb's D call of TRBD1 is untestable without DNA. CDR3 length: 14 amino acids. Germline V gene sequence: CDR1 DFQATT, CDR2 SNEGSKA (reference sequence). CDR3 residues: CSAPHSGRNYGYTF.

The chain is built from TRBV5-1 and TRBJ2-5; without DNA, the TCRdb call of TRBD2 cannot be checked. Germline-derived CDR1 and CDR2 are SGHRS and YFSETQ. This CDR3 spans 15 amino acids. This CDR3 reads CASSLAAAEGKTQYF.

This chain links TRBV20-1 with TRBJ1-5. Per germline, CDR1 DFQATT and CDR2 SNEGSKA (reference sequence). The CDR3 is 11 residues long. CDR3 loop: CSASSRLSQHF.

The V call is TRBV29-1, the J call TRBJ2-7; without DNA, the TCRdb call of TRBD1 cannot be checked. This CDR3 region has 12 residues. CDR1 is SQVTM, CDR2 ANQGSEA, per germline. The CDR3 loop is CSVSDRSGEQYF.

V and J are TRBV29-1 and TRBJ2-3; the TCRdb call, TRBD2, lacks DNA for checking. CDR1 SQVTM and CDR2 ANQGSEA come from the germline V gene. The CDR3 consists of 13 residues. The chain's CDR3 is CSVAGAVIDTQYF.